A selection of T cell receptor beta chains follows, all from one sample in a study of T cell clonotyping in hematopoietic cell transplantation. Assay used: immunoSEQ multiplex PCR; TCRdb lists only in-frame clones, some missing. The top ten hold approximately 3% of the sample, which has approximately 41,000 clones, roughly 85% seen once. The sequencing here drew on peripheral blood mononuclear cells, taken before stem cell transplant. The receptors originated from a man aged 55 to 70 with acute myeloid leukemia. Some clones in this sample may be carry-over from other donors' samples. CDR3s include the opening cysteine and the closing phenylalanine or tryptophan. A D gene is named only where the DNA matches it firmly. The size of a clone is reported for some rows only, either as once, few or many, or as a class for expanded clones.

. TRBJ2-5 TRBV5-6 . TGTGCCAGCAGCCACAACAGCGGCCTGGAGACCCAGTACTTC CASSHNSGLETQYF
. TRBJ1-3 TRBV27 . TGTGCCAGCAGTTTGTTAAGAAACACCATATATTTT CASSLLRNTIYF
. TRBJ1-5 TRBV7-2 . TGTGCCAGCAGCTTAGCGCATTTGCCCCAGCATTTT CASSLAHLPQHF
. TRBJ1-4 TRBV28 . TGTGCCAGCAGCATACAGTCAGGCCTTGAAAAACTGTTTTTT CASSIQSGLEKLFF
TRBD2 TRBJ2-5 TRBV4-1 . TGCGCCAGCAGCCAAGGGTCGGGGGGGGCGTACCAAGAGACCCAGTACTTC CASSQGSGGAYQETQYF
TRBD1 TRBJ1-5 TRBV30 . TGTGCCTGGAGTGTAACAGGGGCCGATCAGCCCCAGCATTTT CAWSVTGADQPQHF
TRBD1 TRBJ2-7 TRBV7-2 . TGTGCCAGCAGCTCTGGGACAGGGATTTCCTACGAGCAGTACTTC CASSSGTGISYEQYF
. TRBJ2-7 TRBV4-3 . TGCGCCAGCAGCTCTGTTCTAGCCTACGAGCAGTACTTC CASSSVLAYEQYF
. TRBJ2-7 TRBV4-3 . TGCGCCAGCAGCCCCGGCCGGGGAAGGGGGAACGAGCAGTACTTC CASSPGRGRGNEQYF
TRBD1 TRBJ1-1 TRBV14 once TGTGCCAGCTCCTACAGGGGGCTCGGATCCGGGGTTGAAGCTTTCTTT CASSYRGLGSGVEAFF
. TRBJ1-1 TRBV6-5 . TGTGCCAGCAGTCCCCTCAGGGACACTGAAGCTTTCTTT CASSPLRDTEAFF
. TRBJ1-1 TRBV4-1 . TGCGCCAGCAGCTCCCCGACAGGACGAACTGAAGCTTTCTTT CASSSPTGRTEAFF
. TRBJ1-2 TRBV6-1 . TGTGCCAGCAGATTACTGGCCAGGCCGGGTGGCTACACCTTC CASRLLARPGGYTF
. TRBJ1-2 TRBV6-5 . TGTGCCAGCAGAGACGGACTCGGCTACACCTTC CASRDGLGYTF
. TRBJ2-6 TRBV6-5 once TGTGCCAGCAGTCGGGGGGCGGACGGGGCCAACGTCCTGACTTTC CASSRGADGANVLTF
TRBD1 TRBJ1-1 TRBV7-3 . TGTGCCAGCAGCTTAAGCCCGGACAGGGTGAACACTGAAGCTTTCTTT CASSLSPDRVNTEAFF
TRBD1 TRBJ1-2 TRBV27 . TGTGCCAGCAGCGGGACAGGGTTCACGGCTAACTATGGCTACACCTTC CASSGTGFTANYGYTF
TRBD2 TRBJ2-5 TRBV5-1 . TGCGCCAGCAGCTTTGCGGGGGGGCAAGAGACCCAGTACTTC CASSFAGGQETQYF
. TRBJ2-5 TRBV9 . TGTGCCAGCAGCGTAATGGGACTCTCCGGTGGGGAGACCCAGTACTTC CASSVMGLSGGETQYF
. TRBJ1-1 TRBV4-3 once TGCGCCAGCAGCCTCGTGGGGGGGGGCACTGAAGCTTTCTTT CASSLVGGGTEAFF
. TRBJ1-1 TRBV5-8 few TGTGCCAGCAGCACAGCAGGGTGGGTCATGAACACTGAAGCTTTCTTT CASSTAGWVMNTEAFF
. TRBJ1-2 TRBV7-2 few TGTGCCAGCAGCTCTGGAGGGGCGGAGGGCTACACCTTC CASSSGGAEGYTF